This T cell receptor (beta chain) was identified during a study of cytomegalovirus exposure and HLA in healthy donors. Study-level results: Three of the chains that were CMV-associated were confirmed in vitro to be specific for CMV antigens. Later analysis demonstrated an association between a missense DCLRE1C variant and TCR beta V- and J-gene trimming.

The V end was cut by 3 bases, the J end by 0 bases, with 11 bases between. The CDR3 consists of 16 residues. Germline values: CDR1 LNHDA, CDR2 SQIVND (reference sequence). As for this clone: The antigen is undetermined.

PCR amplification relied on 60 Vbeta primers (plus 13 Jbeta primers). Data came from immunoSEQ multiplex PCR; TCRdb stores just in-frame clones and leaves some out. The repertoire includes around 130,000 clones, 6.5% to 9.5% of them detected once, and about 5.5% sits in the top ten. The genes are TRBV19 and TRBJ2-2; D gene ambiguous. Sequencing was performed on PBMCs. The TCR originated in a man between 40 and 49 years old in good health and CMV-seronegative. The CDR3 here is CASSILRRSNTGELFF. For the CDR3, the DNA is TGTGCCAGTAGTATTCTCAGGCGATCGAACACCGGGGAGCTGTTTTTT.